This T cell receptor beta chain was captured by sequencing in a study of cytomegalovirus exposure and HLA in healthy donors. Whole-study context: Genotyping of more than 300 donors showed that roughly 83% belonged to the Caucasian-associated ancestry cluster.

As for this clone: No antigen is known for it.

Each donor was healthy, and each was a bone marrow donor. Primers included in the PCR were 60 Vbeta and 13 Jbeta primers. TCRdb keeps only in-frame clones here, not all; method: immunoSEQ multiplex PCR. The table has about 65,000 clones, almost 80% seen once. Study results and caveats: Cytomegalovirus status, reportedly, was diagnosed with high specificity and sensitivity by the classifier. The number of N-insertions in an Asian-associated ancestry cluster was reportedly below the roughly 660-donor mean in a later analysis.

The receptor comes from a girl aged 10-17 years in good health and CMV-seropositive. Material for sequencing was PBMCs.

This chain's CDR3 is CASSSQGALSRYTF. CDR3 coding DNA: TGTGCCAGCAGTTCTCAGGGGGCGCTTTCTCGCTACACCTTC. The chain joins TRBV6-6 to TRBJ1-2; 8 bases are a match to TRBD1. V lost 4 bases to trimming and J lost 9 bases; unmatched junction nucleotides: 10. From germline, CDR1 is MNHNY and CDR2 SVGAGI (reference sequence). This CDR3 spans 14 amino acids.